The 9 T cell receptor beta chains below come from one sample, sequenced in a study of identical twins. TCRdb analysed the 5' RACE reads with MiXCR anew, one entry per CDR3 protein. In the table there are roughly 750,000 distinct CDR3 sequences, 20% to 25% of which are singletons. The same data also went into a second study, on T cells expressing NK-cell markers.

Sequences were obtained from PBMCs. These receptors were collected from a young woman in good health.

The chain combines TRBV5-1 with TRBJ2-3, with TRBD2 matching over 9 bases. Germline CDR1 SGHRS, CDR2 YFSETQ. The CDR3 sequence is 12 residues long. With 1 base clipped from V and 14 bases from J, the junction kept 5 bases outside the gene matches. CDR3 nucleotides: TGCGCCAGCAGCTTGTCGCGGGGGGGCGCGTATTTT. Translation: CASSLSRGGAYF.

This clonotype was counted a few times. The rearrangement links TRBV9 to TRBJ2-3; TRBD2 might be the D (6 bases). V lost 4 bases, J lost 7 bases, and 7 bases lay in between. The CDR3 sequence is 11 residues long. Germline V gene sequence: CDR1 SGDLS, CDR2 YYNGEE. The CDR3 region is CASSRTNTQYF. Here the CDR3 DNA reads TGTGCCAGCAGCCGGACTAATACGCAGTATTTT.

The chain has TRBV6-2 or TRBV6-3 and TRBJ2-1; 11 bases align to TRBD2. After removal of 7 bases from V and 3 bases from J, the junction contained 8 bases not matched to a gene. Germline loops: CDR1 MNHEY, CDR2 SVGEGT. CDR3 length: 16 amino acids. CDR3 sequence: CASTAAGTSGYNEQFF. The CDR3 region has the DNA TGTGCCAGCACCGCCGCCGGGACTAGCGGCTACAATGAGCAGTTCTTC.

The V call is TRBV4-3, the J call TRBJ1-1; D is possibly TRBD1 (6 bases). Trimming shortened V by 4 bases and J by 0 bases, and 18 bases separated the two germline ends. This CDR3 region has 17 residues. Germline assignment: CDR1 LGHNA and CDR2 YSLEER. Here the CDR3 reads CASSLGAGAGMNTEAFF. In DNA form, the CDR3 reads TGCGCCAGCAGCCTCGGCGCAGGGGCAGGAATGAACACTGAAGCTTTCTTT.

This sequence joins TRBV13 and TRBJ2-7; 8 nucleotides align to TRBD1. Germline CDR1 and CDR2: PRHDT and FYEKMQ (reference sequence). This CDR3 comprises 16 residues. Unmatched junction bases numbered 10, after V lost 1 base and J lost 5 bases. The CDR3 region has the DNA TGTGCCAGCAGCTTAGCGGGTTCTCGGGACAGGAACGAGCAGTACTTC. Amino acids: CASSLAGSRDRNEQYF.

CDR3 residues: CSASGGGKNIQYF. The CDR3 bases are TGCAGTGCTAGTGGGGGCGGCAAAAACATTCAGTACTTC. The genes are TRBV20-1 and TRBJ2-4, with a tentative D call TRBD1 (6 bases). Germline-derived CDR1 and CDR2 are DFQATT and SNEGSKA (reference sequence). The CDR3 is 13 amino acids. V lost 3 bases and J lost 3, with 9 bases in between.

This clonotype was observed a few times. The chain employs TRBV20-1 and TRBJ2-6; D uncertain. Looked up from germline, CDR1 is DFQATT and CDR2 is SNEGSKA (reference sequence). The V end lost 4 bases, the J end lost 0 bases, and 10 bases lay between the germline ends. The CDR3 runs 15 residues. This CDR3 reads CSAIRGRSGANVLTF. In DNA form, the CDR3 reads TGCAGTGCTATCCGCGGTCGCTCTGGGGCCAACGTCCTGACTTTC.

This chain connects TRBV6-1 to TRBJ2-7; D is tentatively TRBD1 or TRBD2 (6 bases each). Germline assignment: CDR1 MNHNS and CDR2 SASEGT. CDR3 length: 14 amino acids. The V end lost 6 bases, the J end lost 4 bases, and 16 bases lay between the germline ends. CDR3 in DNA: TGTGCCAGCAGCCTCTTTGGGGGGCCATACGAGCAGTACTTC. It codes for CASSLFGGPYEQYF.

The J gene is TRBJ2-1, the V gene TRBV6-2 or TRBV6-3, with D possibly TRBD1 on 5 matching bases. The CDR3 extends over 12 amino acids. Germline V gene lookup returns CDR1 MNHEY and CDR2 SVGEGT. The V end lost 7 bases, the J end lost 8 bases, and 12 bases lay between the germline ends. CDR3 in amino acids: CASKPTADEQFF. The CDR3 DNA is TGTGCCAGCAAACCGACAGCAGATGAGCAGTTCTTC.